This is a list of T cell receptor beta chains from one sample in a study of cytomegalovirus exposure and HLA in healthy donors. TCRdb's table, derived via immunoSEQ multiplex PCR, lists solely in-frame clones and lacks some. The table has about 160,000 clones, roughly 85% seen once. The sequenced sample was PBMCs. The receptors were gathered from a woman between 50 and 59 years old in good health and CMV-seropositive. Both conserved end residues are part of each CDR3. D genes are given only for firm matches. Clone size is stated in some rows and not others, as once, few, many or a class when expanded.

D	size	V	J	DNA	CDR3
.	.	TRBV13	TRBJ1-1	TGTGCCAGCAGCTTAGGCTGGGGTCGTCCGGGAGATATTAACACTGAAGCTTTCTTT	CASSLGWGRPGDINTEAFF
.	.	TRBV13	TRBJ2-7	TGTGCCAGCAGCGGCCCGGGTCCCTCCTACGAGCAGTACTTC	CASSGPGPSYEQYF
.	.	TRBV4-3	TRBJ1-2	TGCGCCAGCAGCCCAAAGGTGGCAGGGCCACACTATGGCTACACCTTC	CASSPKVAGPHYGYTF
TRBD2	.	TRBV10-3	TRBJ2-2	TGTGCCATCAGTGAACCCCCGGGTCGGGGGGATACCGGGGAGCTGTTTTTT	CAISEPPGRGDTGELFF
TRBD1	.	TRBV20-1	TRBJ1-1	TGCAGTGCTAGGGGGACAGCTGGGGCTTTCTTT	CSARGTAGAFF
.	.	TRBV13	TRBJ2-7	TGTGCCAGCAGTTTTCGACGGAGCTCCTACGAGCAGTACTTC	CASSFRRSSYEQYF
.	few	TRBV6-5	TRBJ1-1	TGTGCCAGCAGGGGAGTAGGGCTGAACACTGAAGCTTTCTTT	CASRGVGLNTEAFF
.	.	TRBV7-2	TRBJ1-2	TGTGCCAGCAGCTTAAAACTCTTCCTCAATATGGGCTACACCTTC	CASSLKLFLNMGYTF
.	few	TRBV5-8	TRBJ2-1	TGTGCCAGCAGCTTGGTTATCCTTAGAGGGCAGTTCTTC	CASSLVILRGQFF
TRBD1	.	TRBV7-2	TRBJ2-2	TGTGCCAGCAGCTTAGCGAGCAGGGGGACAGGGGCTGCCGGGGAGCTGTTTTTT	CASSLASRGTGAAGELFF
TRBD1	.	TRBV18	TRBJ2-1	TGTGCCAGCTCACCGACAGGGCTTGAGCAGTTCTTC	CASSPTGLEQFF
TRBD1	.	TRBV11-2	TRBJ2-1	TGTGCCAGCAGCCCACGACAGGGGCCCCAGCTTGACAATGAGCAGTTCTTC	CASSPRQGPQLDNEQFF
.	once	TRBV9	TRBJ1-2	TGTGCCAGCAGCGTGGGTCAGACACGGACTGTGGCTGGCTACACCTTC	CASSVGQTRTVAGYTF
TRBD2	few	TRBV27	TRBJ2-5	TGTGCCAGCAGTTTATCCTACGCAGGACTAGCGAGGGTGACGCGAGAGACCCAGTACTTC	CASSLSYAGLARVTRETQYF
TRBD1	few	TRBV7-6	TRBJ2-7	TGTGCCAGCAGCCCCGAGGGACAGGGGTTCTACGAGCAGTACTTC	CASSPEGQGFYEQYF
.	.	TRBV29-1	TRBJ1-3	TGCAGCCAGTGCTGTTACCGAAACACCATATATTTT	CSQCCYRNTIYF
TRBD2	.	TRBV19	TRBJ2-5	TGTGCCAGTAGTAGCGGGGGGATAGAGACCCAGTACTTC	CASSSGGIETQYF
TRBD1	.	TRBV11-2	TRBJ2-1	TGTGCCAGCACCAGGGAGCGGACAGGGACCAATGAGCAGTTCTTC	CASTRERTGTNEQFF
TRBD1	once	TRBV5-1	TRBJ2-7	TGCGCCAGCAGCAGGGGACAGGGGGTCTACGAGCAGTACTTC	CASSRGQGVYEQYF
.	.	TRBV6-1	TRBJ1-6	TGTGCCAGCAGTACTACAGGGTACAGTAATTCACCCCTCCACTTT	CASSTTGYSNSPLHF
TRBD2	.	TRBV7-2	TRBJ2-2	TGTGCCAGCAGAAGACTGGGGACTATGAGAACCGGGGAGCTGTTTTTT	CASRRLGTMRTGELFF
.	.	TRBV5-1	TRBJ1-1	TGCGCCAGCAGCTTGGGTCACAGCATGAACACTGAAGCTTTCTTT	CASSLGHSMNTEAFF
TRBD1	.	TRBV18	TRBJ1-2	TGTGCCAGCTCCACTTCGACAGGGTCCGGCTACACCTTC	CASSTSTGSGYTF
.	few	TRBV6-1	TRBJ1-5	TGTGCCAGCAGTGCAGGGGAAACTAGCAATCAGCCCCAGCATTTT	CASSAGETSNQPQHF
TRBD2	.	TRBV27	TRBJ2-1	TGTGCCAGCTCCTTCTGGGCTAGCGGGAGTTATGAGCAGTTCTTC	CASSFWASGSYEQFF
.	.	TRBV5-1	TRBJ1-2	TGCGCCAGCAGCTTGACAGGGAGGGACATCGCATTC	CASSLTGRDIAF
TRBD1	.	TRBV5-1	TRBJ2-5	TGCGCCAGCAGCTTGGTTGGGACAGGGGGCGGAGAGACCCAGTACTTC	CASSLVGTGGGETQYF
.	few	TRBV4-3	TRBJ1-3	TGCGCCAGCAGCCAAGGTACAGGGAAAAACACCATATATTTT	CASSQGTGKNTIYF
.	.	TRBV28	TRBJ2-5	TGTGCCAGCATGCGGTGGGAGACCCAGTACTTC	CASMRWETQYF
.	.	TRBV28	TRBJ1-5	TGTGCCAGCAGTATCTCCCAACAGGGCCCCAATCAGCCCCAGCATTTT	CASSISQQGPNQPQHF
TRBD1	.	TRBV28	TRBJ1-5	TGTGCCAGCACCGTACTGACAGGGACTAGCAATCAGCCCCAGCATTTT	CASTVLTGTSNQPQHF
.	once	TRBV6-1	TRBJ1-5	TGTGCCAGCAGTGAAGGGGGCGGTTATCAGCCCCAGCATTTT	CASSEGGGYQPQHF
.	.	TRBV10-2	TRBJ2-7	TGCGCCAGCAGGGCCGGGGGACAGAGCTCCTACGAGCAGTACTTC	CASRAGGQSSYEQYF
.	.	TRBV29-1	TRBJ2-2	TGCAGCGTTGAGGCGGCAGGGCCGACGAACACCGGGGAGCTGTTTTTT	CSVEAAGPTNTGELFF
TRBD1	.	TRBV7-2	TRBJ1-5	TGTGCCAGCAAACCCGGACAGGGGAATCAGCCCCAGCATTTT	CASKPGQGNQPQHF
.	few	TRBV21-1	TRBJ1-2	TGTGCCAGCAGCAAAGGTGGGTCCTCGGGGGGCTACACCTTC	CASSKGGSSGGYTF
.	.	TRBV4-1	TRBJ1-1	TGCGCCAGCAGCCAAGGGCGGGGTAGCACTGAAGCTTTCTTT	CASSQGRGSTEAFF
.	.	TRBV4-1	TRBJ1-2	TGCGCCAGCAGCCAAGAGGGGGGGGTATCCTACTATGGCTACACCTTC	CASSQEGGVSYYGYTF
TRBD1	.	TRBV6-1	TRBJ1-6	TGTGCCAGCAGTGATTCGACAGGGGGGGCCTCCTATAATTCACCCCTCCACTTT	CASSDSTGGASYNSPLHF
.	.	TRBV7-9	TRBJ1-1	TGTGCCAGCAGCTTAGCGGCCAGGGTGAACACTGAAGCTTTCTTT	CASSLAARVNTEAFF
.	.	TRBV4-3	TRBJ2-1	TGCGCCAGCAGCCAAGAGGCCCTAGCGAAAAGCGGTGAGCAGTTCTTC	CASSQEALAKSGEQFF
TRBD1	.	TRBV28	TRBJ1-2	TGTGCCAGCAGGGGACAGGGTGATAACTATGGCTACACCTTC	CASRGQGDNYGYTF
TRBD1	once	TRBV27	TRBJ1-1	TGTGCCAGCAGCCAAGTACCTGGACCACAGGGGGCTAGTGAAGCTTTCTTT	CASSQVPGPQGASEAFF
TRBD1	.	TRBV18	TRBJ1-2	TGTGCCAGCTCATCCCCGACAGGGAGAGACTACACCTTC	CASSSPTGRDYTF
.	.	TRBV7-2	TRBJ2-2	TGTGCCAGCAGTCATGGGCGGGGAGCCGGGGAGCTGTTTTTT	CASSHGRGAGELFF
TRBD1	.	TRBV6-1	TRBJ1-1	TGTGCCAGCAGCCCGACAGGGTACGCTGAAGCTTTCTTT	CASSPTGYAEAFF
.	.	TRBV27	TRBJ2-7	TGTGCCAGCAAGGATGGGCTGGCGGGCTACGAGCAGTACTTC	CASKDGLAGYEQYF
.	.	TRBV6-1	TRBJ2-3	TGTGCCAGCAGTGAAGTCCCACTAGCTAGCTACACAGATACGCAGTATTTT	CASSEVPLASYTDTQYF